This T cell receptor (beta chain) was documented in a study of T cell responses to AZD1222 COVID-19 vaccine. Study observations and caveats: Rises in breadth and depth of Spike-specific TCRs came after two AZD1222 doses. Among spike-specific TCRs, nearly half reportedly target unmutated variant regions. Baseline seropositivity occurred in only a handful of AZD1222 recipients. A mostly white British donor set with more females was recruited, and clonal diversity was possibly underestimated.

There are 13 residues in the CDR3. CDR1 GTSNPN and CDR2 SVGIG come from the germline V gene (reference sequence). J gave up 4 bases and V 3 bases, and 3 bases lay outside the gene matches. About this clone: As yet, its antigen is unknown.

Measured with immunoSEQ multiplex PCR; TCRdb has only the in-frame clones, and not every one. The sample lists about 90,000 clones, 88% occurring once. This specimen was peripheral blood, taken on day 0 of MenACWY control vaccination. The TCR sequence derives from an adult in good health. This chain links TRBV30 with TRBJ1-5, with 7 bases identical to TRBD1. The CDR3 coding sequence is TGTGCCTGGAGACCGGGACAGAATCAGCCCCAGCATTTT. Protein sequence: CAWRPGQNQPQHF.